This T cell receptor beta chain was captured by sequencing in a study of Ad26.COV2.S vaccination and SARS-CoV-2 variants. Study-wide background: Donor got 5x10^10 or 1x10^11 viral particles of Ad26.COV2.S.

This CDR3 region has 14 residues. Germline values: CDR1 MGHRA, CDR2 YSYEKL. V was clipped by 0 bases and J by 5 bases, with 10 bases between them. General study findings and limits: It was found that vaccine and placebo recipients had similar non-spike TCR breadth.

Sequenced by immunoSEQ multiplex PCR; TCRdb stores in-frame clones only, minus some. The sample shows over 400,000 clones, 90% of them seen only once. Treatment reported: roughly 18 received Ad26.COV2.S at low or high dose, single or two shots; 5 received placebo; per-sample allocation not given. Sample collection was performed on day 63 after the first vaccine or placebo injection. Details on this clone: No antigen is known for it.

The source material was peripheral blood, sampled in a trial of Ad26.COV2.S vaccine versus placebo. This sequence originates from a person between 18 and 59 years old who received the Ad26.COV2.S COVID-19 vaccine or a placebo. The rearrangement joins TRBV4-1 to TRBJ1-2; no reliable D call. CDR3 amino acids: CASSQDEDLYGYTF. Written as DNA, the CDR3 is TGCGCCAGCAGCCAAGATGAAGACCTTTATGGCTACACCTTC.